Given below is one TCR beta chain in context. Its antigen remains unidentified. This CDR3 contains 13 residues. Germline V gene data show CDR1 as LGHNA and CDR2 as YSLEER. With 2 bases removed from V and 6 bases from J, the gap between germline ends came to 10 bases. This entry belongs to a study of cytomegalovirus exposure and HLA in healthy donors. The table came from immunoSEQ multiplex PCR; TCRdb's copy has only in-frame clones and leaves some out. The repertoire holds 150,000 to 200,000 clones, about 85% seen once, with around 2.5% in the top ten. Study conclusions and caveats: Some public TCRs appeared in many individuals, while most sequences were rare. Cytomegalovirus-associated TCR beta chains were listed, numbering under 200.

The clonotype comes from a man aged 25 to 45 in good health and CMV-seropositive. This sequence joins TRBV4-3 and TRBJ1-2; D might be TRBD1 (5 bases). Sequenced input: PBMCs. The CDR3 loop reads CASSQSGGDGYTF. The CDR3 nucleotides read TGCGCCAGCAGCCAATCCGGGGGTGATGGCTACACCTTC.